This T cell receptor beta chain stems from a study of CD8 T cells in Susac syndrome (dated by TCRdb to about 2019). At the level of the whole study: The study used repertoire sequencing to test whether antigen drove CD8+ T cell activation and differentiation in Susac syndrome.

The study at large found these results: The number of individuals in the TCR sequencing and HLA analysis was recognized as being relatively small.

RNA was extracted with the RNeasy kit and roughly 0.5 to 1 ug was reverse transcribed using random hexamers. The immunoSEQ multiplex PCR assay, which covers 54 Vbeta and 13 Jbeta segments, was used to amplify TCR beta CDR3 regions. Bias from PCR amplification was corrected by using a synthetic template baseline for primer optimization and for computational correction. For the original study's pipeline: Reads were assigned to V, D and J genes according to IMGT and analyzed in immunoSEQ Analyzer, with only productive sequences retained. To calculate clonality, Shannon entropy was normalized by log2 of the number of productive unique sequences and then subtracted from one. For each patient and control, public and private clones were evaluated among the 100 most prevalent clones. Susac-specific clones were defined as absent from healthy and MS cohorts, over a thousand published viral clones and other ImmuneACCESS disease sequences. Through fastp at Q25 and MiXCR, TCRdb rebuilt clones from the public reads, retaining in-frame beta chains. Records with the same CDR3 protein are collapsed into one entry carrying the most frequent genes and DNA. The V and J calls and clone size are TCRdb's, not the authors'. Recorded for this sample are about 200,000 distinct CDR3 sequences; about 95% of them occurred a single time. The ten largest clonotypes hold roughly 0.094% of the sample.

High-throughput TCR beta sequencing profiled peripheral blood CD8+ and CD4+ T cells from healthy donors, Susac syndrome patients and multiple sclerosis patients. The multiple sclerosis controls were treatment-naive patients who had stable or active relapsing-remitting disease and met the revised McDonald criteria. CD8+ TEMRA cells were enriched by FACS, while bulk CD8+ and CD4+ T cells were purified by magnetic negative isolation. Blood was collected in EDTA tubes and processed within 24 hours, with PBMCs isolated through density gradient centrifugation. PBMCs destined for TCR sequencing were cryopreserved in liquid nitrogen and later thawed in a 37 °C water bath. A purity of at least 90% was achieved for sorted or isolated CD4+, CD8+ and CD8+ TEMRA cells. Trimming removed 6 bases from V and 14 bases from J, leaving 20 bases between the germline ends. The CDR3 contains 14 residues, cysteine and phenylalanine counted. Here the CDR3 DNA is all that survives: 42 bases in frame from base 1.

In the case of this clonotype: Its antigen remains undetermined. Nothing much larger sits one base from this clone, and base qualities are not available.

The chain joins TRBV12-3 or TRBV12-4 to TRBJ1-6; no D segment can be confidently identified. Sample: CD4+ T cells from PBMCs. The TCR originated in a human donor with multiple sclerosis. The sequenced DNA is TGTGCCAGCAGCCCTCAGAGAGAGTTGGTCACCCTCCACTTT. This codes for CASSPQRELVTLHF.